Shown below are 9 T cell receptor beta chains from a single sample sequenced in a study of blood T cell repertoires in COVID-19. Sequenced by immunoSEQ multiplex PCR; TCRdb stores in-frame clones only, minus some. Found here are 250,000 to 300,000 clones, over 85% of them singletons; the top ten hold 2.5% to 3.5%. What was sequenced was PBMCs or T cells enriched from blood (not recorded which). The receptors were gathered from a woman between 45 and 60 years old who had been exposed to COVID-19.

This clone occurred once. The gene calls are TRBV29-1 and TRBJ2-7, with 8 bases matching TRBD1. V trimming: 2 bases; J trimming: 7 bases; junction bases outside the gene matches: 7. Germline V lookup: CDR1 SQVTM, CDR2 ANQGSEA. This CDR3 contains 13 residues. The CDR3 loop is CSVEPDRGFEQYF. CDR3 DNA: TGCAGCGTTGAACCAGACAGGGGTTTTGAGCAGTACTTC.

This chain joins TRBV3-1 (or the pseudogene TRBV3-2) and TRBJ1-2; D unresolved. Germline CDR1 and CDR2: LGHDT and YNNKEL (reference sequence). The CDR3 covers 13 residues. V gave up 1 base and J gave up 8 bases, with 11 bases separating them. This CDR3 is CASSQAYEEGYTF. DNA for the CDR3: TGTGCCAGCAGCCAAGCCTATGAAGAAGGCTACACCTTC.

The V and J genes are TRBV28 and TRBJ2-7; the match to TRBD1 covers 9 bases. Germline loops: CDR1 MDHEN, CDR2 SYDVKM. Trimming removed 6 bases from V and 5 bases from J; junction bases left unmatched: 2. The CDR3 runs to 12 residues. CDR3 DNA: TGTGCCAGCAGACAGGGGGCGGACGAGCAGTACTTC. This sequence encodes CASRQGADEQYF. The complete variable domain, with remaining parts taken from reference TRBV28 and TRBJ2-7, reads DVKVTQSSRYLVKRTGEKVFLECVQDMDHENMFWYRQDPGLGLRLIYFSYDVKMKEKGDIPEGYSVSREKKERFSLILESASTNQTSMYLCASRQGADEQYFGPGTRLTVT.

V is TRBV15 and J is TRBJ2-7; 7 bases line up with TRBD1. J was trimmed by 1 base and V by 0 bases; bases with no gene match: 6. CDR3 length equals 16 residues. Looked up from germline, CDR1 is LNHNV and CDR2 is YYDKDF (reference sequence). The CDR3 DNA reads as TGTGCCACCAGCAGAGAATACAGGGGAGAGTCCTACGAGCAGTACTTC. This codes for CATSREYRGESYEQYF. The variable domain in full, completed from reference TRBV15 and TRBJ2-7, reads DAMVIQNPRYQVTQFGKPVTLSCSQTLNHNVMYWYQQKSSQAPKLLFHYYDKDFNNEADTPDNFQSRRPNTSFCFLDIRSPGLGDTAMYLCATSREYRGESYEQYFGPGTRLTVT.

The rearrangement links TRBV5-1 to TRBJ1-1, with no clear D. Looked up from germline, CDR1 is SGHRS and CDR2 is YFSETQ. Trimming shortened V by 4 bases and J by 7 bases, and 14 bases separated the two germline ends. The CDR3 runs to 13 residues. The CDR3 nucleotides are TGCGCCAGCAGCCCCTCAGGATTAAATGAAGCTTTCTTT. Residues: CASSPSGLNEAFF.

This clone has ten or more counts. V gene TRBV27 combines with J gene TRBJ2-5; D remains unclear. Germline loops: CDR1 MNHEY, CDR2 SMNVEV (reference sequence). The CDR3 consists of 14 residues. V gave up 1 base and J gave up 5 bases, with 11 bases separating them. The CDR3 nucleotides are TGTGCCAGCAGTTTATATCTAACTGCGGAGACCCAGTACTTC. Translating it yields CASSLYLTAETQYF.

The genes are TRBV25-1 and TRBJ2-2; 9 nucleotides match TRBD1. The trim removed 1 base at V and 7 bases at J, leaving 4 bases unmatched. The CDR3 is made up of 15 amino acids. The germline gives CDR1 MGHDK, CDR2 SYGVNS. CDR3 protein: CASSEWGDRDGELFF. The CDR3, as DNA: TGTGCCAGCAGTGAATGGGGGGACAGGGACGGGGAGCTGTTTTTT.

The chain joins TRBV6-1 to TRBJ2-2; D not certain. Germline V lookup: CDR1 MNHNS, CDR2 SASEGT. Between the trimmed V and J ends, which lost 2 bases and 5 bases, there was a span of 9 bases. The CDR3 length is 14 residues. The CDR3 DNA follows: TGTGCCAGCAGTGAATTAATCCCGACCGGGGAGCTGTTTTTT. It is translated as CASSELIPTGELFF.

Only one count was recorded for this clone. V is TRBV6-5 and J is TRBJ2-5; TRBD2 matches at 7 bases. CDR1 is MNHEY and CDR2 is SVGAGI in the germline V gene. V shed 0 bases and J 5 bases; nucleotides not matched to a gene: 0. The length of the CDR3 is 13 residues. The chain's CDR3 is CASSYSGGETQYF. CDR3 DNA sequence: TGTGCCAGCAGTTACTCCGGGGGGGAGACCCAGTACTTC.